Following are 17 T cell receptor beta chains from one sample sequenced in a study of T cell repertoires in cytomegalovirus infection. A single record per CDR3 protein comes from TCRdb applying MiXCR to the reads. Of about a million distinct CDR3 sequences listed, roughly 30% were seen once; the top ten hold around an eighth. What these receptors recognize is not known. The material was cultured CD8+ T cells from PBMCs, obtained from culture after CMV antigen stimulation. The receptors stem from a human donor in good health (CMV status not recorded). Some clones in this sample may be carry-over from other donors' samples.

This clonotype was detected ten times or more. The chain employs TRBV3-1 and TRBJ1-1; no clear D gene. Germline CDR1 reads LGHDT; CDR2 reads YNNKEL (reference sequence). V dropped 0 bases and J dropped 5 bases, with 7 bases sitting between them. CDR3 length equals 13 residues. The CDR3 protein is CASSQDSFTEAFF. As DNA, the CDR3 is TGTGCCAGCAGCCAAGACTCTTTTACTGAAGCTTTCTTT.

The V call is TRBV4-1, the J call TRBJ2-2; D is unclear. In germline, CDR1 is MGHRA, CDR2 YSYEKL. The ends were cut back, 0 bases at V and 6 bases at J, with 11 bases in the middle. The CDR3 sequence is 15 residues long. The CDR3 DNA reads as TGCGCCAGCAGCCAAGAGCCGGGTGGTGCCGGGGAGCTGTTTTTT. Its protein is CASSQEPGGAGELFF.

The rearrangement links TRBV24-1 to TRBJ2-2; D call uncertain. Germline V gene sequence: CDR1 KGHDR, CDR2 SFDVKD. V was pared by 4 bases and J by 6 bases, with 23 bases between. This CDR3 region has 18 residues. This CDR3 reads CATSDQGRQRLIPGELFF. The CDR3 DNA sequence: TGTGCCACCAGTGACCAAGGACGGCAGAGGTTGATCCCCGGGGAGCTGTTTTTT.

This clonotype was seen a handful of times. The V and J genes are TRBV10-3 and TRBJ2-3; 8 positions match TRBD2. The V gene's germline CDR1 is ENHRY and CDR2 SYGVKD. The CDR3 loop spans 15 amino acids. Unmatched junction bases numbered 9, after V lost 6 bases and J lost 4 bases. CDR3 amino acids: CAISQLGRESDTQYF. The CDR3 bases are TGTGCCATCAGCCAGCTCGGGAGGGAGTCAGATACGCAGTATTTT.

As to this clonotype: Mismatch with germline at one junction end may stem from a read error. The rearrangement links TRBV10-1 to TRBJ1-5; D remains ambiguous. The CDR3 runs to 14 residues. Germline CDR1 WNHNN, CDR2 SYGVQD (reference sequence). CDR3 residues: CASSSPEQNQPQHF. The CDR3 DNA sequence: TGTGCCAGCAGCAGTCCGGAACAGAATCAGCCCCAGCATTTT.

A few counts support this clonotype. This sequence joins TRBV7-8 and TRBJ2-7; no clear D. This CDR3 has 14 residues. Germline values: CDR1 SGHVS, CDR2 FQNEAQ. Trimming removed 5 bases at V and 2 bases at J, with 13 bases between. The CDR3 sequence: CASSPLEATYEQYV. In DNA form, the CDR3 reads TGTGCCAGCAGCCCCCTCGAGGCGACCTACGAGCAGTACGTC.

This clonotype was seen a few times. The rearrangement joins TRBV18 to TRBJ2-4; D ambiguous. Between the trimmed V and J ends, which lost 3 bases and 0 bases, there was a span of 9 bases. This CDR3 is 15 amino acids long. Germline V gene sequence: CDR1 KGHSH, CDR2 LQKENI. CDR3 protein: CASSPPTLAKNIQYF. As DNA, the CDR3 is TGTGCCAGCTCACCCCCGACCCTAGCCAAAAACATTCAGTACTTC.

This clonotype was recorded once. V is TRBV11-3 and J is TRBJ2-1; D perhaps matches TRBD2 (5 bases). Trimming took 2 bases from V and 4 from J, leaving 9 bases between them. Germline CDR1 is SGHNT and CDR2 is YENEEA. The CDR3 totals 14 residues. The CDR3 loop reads CASSLHEGYNEQFF. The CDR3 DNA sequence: TGTGCCAGCAGCTTACACGAGGGTTACAATGAGCAGTTCTTC.

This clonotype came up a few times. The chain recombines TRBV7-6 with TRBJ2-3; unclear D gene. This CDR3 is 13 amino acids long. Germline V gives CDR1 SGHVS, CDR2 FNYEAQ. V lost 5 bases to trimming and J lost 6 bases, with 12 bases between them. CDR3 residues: CASSLRAWDTQYF. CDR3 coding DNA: TGTGCCAGCAGCCTACGGGCCTGGGATACGCAGTATTTT.

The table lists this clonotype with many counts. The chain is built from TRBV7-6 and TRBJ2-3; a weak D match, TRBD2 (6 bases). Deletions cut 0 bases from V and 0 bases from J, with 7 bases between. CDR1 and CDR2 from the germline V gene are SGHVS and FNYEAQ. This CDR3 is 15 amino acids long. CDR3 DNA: TGTGCCAGCAGCTTAGCGGGGGGTAGCACAGATACGCAGTATTTT. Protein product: CASSLAGGSTDTQYF.

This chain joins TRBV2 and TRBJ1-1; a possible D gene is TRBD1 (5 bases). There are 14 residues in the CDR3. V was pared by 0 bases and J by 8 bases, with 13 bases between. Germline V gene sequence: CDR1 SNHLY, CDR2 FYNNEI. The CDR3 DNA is TGTGCCAGCAGTGAAGCGCCTACAGGAGCCGAAGCTTTCTTT. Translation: CASSEAPTGAEAFF.

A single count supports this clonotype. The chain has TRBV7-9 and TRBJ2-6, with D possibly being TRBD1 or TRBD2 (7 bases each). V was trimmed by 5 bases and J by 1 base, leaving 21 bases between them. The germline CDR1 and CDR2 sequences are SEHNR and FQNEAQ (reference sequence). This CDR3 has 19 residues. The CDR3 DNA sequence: TGTGCCAGCAGCCCTGGGACAGTCCGCGGGGGATCTGGGGCCAACGTCCTGACTTTC. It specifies CASSPGTVRGGSGANVLTF.

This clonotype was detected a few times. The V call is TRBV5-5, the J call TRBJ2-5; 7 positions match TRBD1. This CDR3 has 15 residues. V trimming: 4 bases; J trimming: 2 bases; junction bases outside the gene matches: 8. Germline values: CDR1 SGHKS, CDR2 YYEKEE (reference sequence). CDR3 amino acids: CASSLRTGAQETQYF. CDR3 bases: TGTGCCAGCAGCCTCAGGACAGGAGCGCAAGAGACCCAGTACTTC.

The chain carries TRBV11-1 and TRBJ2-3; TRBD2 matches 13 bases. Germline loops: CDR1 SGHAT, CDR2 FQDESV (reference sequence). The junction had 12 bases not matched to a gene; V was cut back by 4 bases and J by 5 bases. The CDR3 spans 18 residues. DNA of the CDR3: TGTGCCAGCAGCTGGGGACTAGCGGGACCCCGGGCCGAAGATACGCAGTATTTT. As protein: CASSWGLAGPRAEDTQYF.

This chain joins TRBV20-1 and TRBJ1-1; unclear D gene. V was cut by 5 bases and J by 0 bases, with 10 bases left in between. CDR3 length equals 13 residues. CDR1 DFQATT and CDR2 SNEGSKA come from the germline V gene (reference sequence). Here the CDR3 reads CSALIGMNTEAFF. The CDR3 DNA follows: TGCAGTGCTTTAATAGGGATGAACACTGAAGCTTTCTTT.

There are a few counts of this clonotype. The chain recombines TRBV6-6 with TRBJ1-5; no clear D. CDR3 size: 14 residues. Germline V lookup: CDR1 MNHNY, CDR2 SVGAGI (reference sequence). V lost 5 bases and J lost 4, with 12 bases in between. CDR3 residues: CASSPQAGNQPQHF. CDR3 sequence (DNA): TGTGCCAGCAGTCCCCAGGCCGGGAATCAGCCCCAGCATTTT.

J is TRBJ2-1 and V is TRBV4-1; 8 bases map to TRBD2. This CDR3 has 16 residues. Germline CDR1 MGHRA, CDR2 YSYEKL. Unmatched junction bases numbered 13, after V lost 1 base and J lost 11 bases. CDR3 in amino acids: CASSQADGGADDKQFF. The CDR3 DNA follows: TGCGCCAGCAGCCAAGCAGACGGGGGGGCCGATGATAAGCAGTTCTTC.